This T cell receptor beta chain was captured by sequencing in a study of cytomegalovirus exposure and HLA in healthy donors. Points from the study as a whole: Later analysis placed DRB1 highest and HLA-C lowest in TCR association rates, which differed by HLA locus. Later on, analysis showed that most CMV-associated TCR beta chains appeared to be HLA-restricted. Most TCR sequences were uncommon, yet certain public TCRs appeared in many donors.

Concerning this clone itself: What it recognizes is unknown.

The PCR had 60 Vbeta and 13 Jbeta primers. The assay was immunoSEQ multiplex PCR, and TCRdb's table has in-frame clones only and misses some. Of about 240,000 clones in the sample, 75% to 85% were seen once. CDR1 and CDR2 from the germline V gene are SGHAT and FQNNGV. V lost 2 bases, J lost 8 bases, and 12 bases stayed unmatched. This CDR3 spans 16 amino acids. This sequence originates from an older woman in good health and CMV-seropositive. The sequenced sample was PBMCs. The chain recombines TRBV11-2 with TRBJ1-2, with 9 bases aligning to TRBD1. DNA of the CDR3: TGTGCCAGCAGCTTAACGTCGACAGGGGGGACAGGGGGCTACACCTTC. Residues: CASSLTSTGGTGGYTF.